Here is one TCR beta chain with its context. Antigen unknown. This sample is drawn from a study of shared clonotypes between healthy human individuals. Memory CD4+ cells were the fraction left after CD45RA+ naive selection. The germline V and J ends were trimmed by 6 bases and 2 bases, with 16 bases remaining between them. The CDR3 covers 15 residues. CDR1 MDHEN and CDR2 SYDVKM come from the germline V gene. Per sorted-subset replicate PCR, input was around 200 ng DNA, representing 30,000 to 35,000 T cell genomes. Authors' analysis steps: ImmunoSEQ junction-only sequences lacked quality scores, so their filtering differed. The table came from immunoSEQ multiplex PCR; TCRdb's copy has only in-frame clones and leaves some out. V and J calls and clone size are those listed in that table; D and trimming were worked out from the DNA. The profile shows hundreds of thousands of clones, about two thirds of them singletons.

Study outcomes and limitations: Among several donors, approximately 4.6% of naive CD4 clonotypes were found in common.

The source material was memory CD4+ T cells sorted from blood. Indicated subset: CD45RA-negative fraction. This chain links TRBV28 with TRBJ1-2; D remains ambiguous. This clonotype was sampled from a woman between 25 and 40 years old in good health. In nucleotides, the CDR3 is TGTGCCAGCAGCTCCCCCGGGAAAGGAAACTATGGCTACACCTTC. This gives the protein CASSSPGKGNYGYTF.